The 26 T cell receptor beta chains listed next were all sequenced from one sample in a study of cytomegalovirus exposure and HLA in healthy donors. The PCR used 60 Vbeta and 13 Jbeta primers. Produced via immunoSEQ multiplex PCR; TCRdb's table is partial and in-frame only. The table records 140,000 or so clones, roughly 85% of them present only once. Input material: PBMCs. The receptor source for this set is a male donor in good health and CMV-seronegative.

J is TRBJ1-5 and V is TRBV28; no definite D call. There are 12 residues in the CDR3. Trimming cost V 9 bases and J 8 bases, with 14 bases left between them. The germline V gene has CDR1 MDHEN and CDR2 SYDVKM. The CDR3 DNA follows: TGTGCCAGTAATTACTTGAGGGAGCCCCAGCATTTT. Its translation is CASNYLREPQHF.

This clone has a single count. This chain uses TRBV7-9 with TRBJ1-1; 9 nucleotides align to TRBD1. The V gene's germline CDR1 is SEHNR and CDR2 FQNEAQ (reference sequence). Losses at the gene ends were 3 bases for V and 11 bases for J; bases not matched to a gene: 4. The CDR3 length is 12 residues. Here the CDR3 DNA reads TGTGCCAGCAGCTTTGGACAGGGGTTGGCTTTCTTT. This sequence encodes CASSFGQGLAFF.

The chain couples TRBV29-1 to TRBJ2-3; 8 nucleotides match TRBD2. Germline CDR1 and CDR2: SQVTM and ANQGSEA. This CDR3 comprises 18 residues. Here the CDR3 reads CRVLAGPPSFYSTDTQYF. The CDR3 nucleotides read TGCAGGGTCTTAGCGGGACCTCCCTCTTTTTATAGCACAGATACGCAGTATTTT.

This chain uses TRBV19 with TRBJ2-3; D unresolved. Germline-derived CDR1 and CDR2 are LNHDA and SQIVND (reference sequence). This CDR3 is built from 13 residues. V was pared by 3 bases and J by 3 bases, with 7 bases between. The CDR3 bases are TGTGCCAGTAGTATTTTTTCGACAGATACGCAGTATTTT. Translation gives CASSIFSTDTQYF.

This chain links TRBV4-2 with TRBJ2-3, with D tentatively TRBD2 (5 bases). The CDR3 length is 14 residues. Germline values: CDR1 LGHNA, CDR2 YNFKEQ. Trimming cost V 4 bases and J 2 bases, with 10 bases left between them. CDR3: CASSRRLNTDTQYF. For the CDR3, the DNA is TGTGCCAGCAGCCGTCGACTAAACACAGATACGCAGTATTTT.

The genes are TRBV18 and TRBJ1-1; D is perhaps TRBD1 (5 bases). The CDR3 is 16 amino acids. Germline CDR1 KGHSH, CDR2 LQKENI. V was shortened by 0 bases and J by 4 bases, with 15 bases between the two germline ends. CDR3 loop: CASSPPAGSASTEAFF. For the CDR3, the DNA is TGTGCCAGCTCACCACCGGCAGGGTCGGCCTCCACTGAAGCTTTCTTT.

V usage is TRBV4-2 and J usage is TRBJ2-1, with 9 bases fitting TRBD1. V dropped 5 bases and J dropped 3; count of bases not matched to a gene: 8. This CDR3 spans 16 amino acids. The germline gives CDR1 LGHNA, CDR2 YNFKEQ. The CDR3 protein is CASSSQGALLYNEQFF. The CDR3 nucleotides are TGTGCCAGCAGCTCACAGGGGGCCCTACTCTACAATGAGCAGTTCTTC.

The V call is TRBV27, the J call TRBJ1-1; D perhaps matches TRBD1 (5 bases). CDR1 and CDR2 (germline): MNHEY, SMNVEV (reference sequence). The CDR3 is 15 amino acids. Trimming stripped 0 bases from V and 0 bases from J, with 8 bases between. The DNA for the CDR3 is TGTGCCAGCAGTTTATCGCAGGGCCTGAACACTGAAGCTTTCTTT. Its protein product is CASSLSQGLNTEAFF.

The CDR3 coding sequence is TGTGCCAGCAGCAGATTCACAGGAATCTACTATGGCTACACCTTC. It specifies CASSRFTGIYYGYTF. The gene calls are TRBV9 and TRBJ1-2; D perhaps matches TRBD1 (5 bases). The CDR3 runs to 15 residues. Germline CDR1 reads SGDLS; CDR2 reads YYNGEE. Trimming cost V 4 bases and J 3 bases, with 16 bases left between them.

The chain recombines TRBV2 with TRBJ2-5; D is unclear. Trimming shortened V by 3 bases and J by 1 base, and 12 bases separated the two germline ends. There are 15 residues in the CDR3. Germline CDR1 reads SNHLY; CDR2 reads FYNNEI. CDR3 DNA: TGTGCCAGCAGTGATAGACTGATGGGCCAAGAGACCCAGTACTTC. Protein product: CASSDRLMGQETQYF.

V and J are TRBV11-2 and TRBJ2-2; 7 bases fit TRBD2. Germline loops: CDR1 SGHAT, CDR2 FQNNGV. This CDR3 region has 16 residues. V lost 1 base and J lost 6; bases outside the gene matches: 8. The CDR3 region is CASSLAETSFPGELFF. The CDR3 region has the DNA TGTGCCAGCAGCTTAGCAGAGACTAGCTTTCCCGGGGAGCTGTTTTTT.

This clone was picked up a small number of times. The CDR3 loop reads CASSSPLEAFF. The DNA for the CDR3 is TGTGCCAGCAGCTCCCCCCTTGAAGCTTTCTTT. The rearrangement joins TRBV7-9 to TRBJ1-1; D call uncertain. The CDR3 length is 11 residues. V was cut by 4 bases and J by 7 bases, with 7 bases left in between. Germline loops: CDR1 SEHNR, CDR2 FQNEAQ (reference sequence). The whole variable domain, remainder taken from reference TRBV7-9 and TRBJ1-1, is DTGVSQNPRHKITKRGQNVTFRCDPISEHNRLYWYRQTLGQGPEFLTYFQNEAQLEKSRLLSDRFSAERPKGSFSTLEIQRTEQGDSAMYLCASSSPLEAFFGQGTRLTVV.

This sequence joins TRBV28 and TRBJ2-3, with 8 nucleotides matching TRBD2. Germline CDR1 MDHEN, CDR2 SYDVKM. The ends lost 11 bases at V and 2 bases at J; junction bases unmatched: 6. The CDR3 runs to 13 residues. The CDR3 nucleotides are TGTGCCGAGAGCGGGGGACACACAGATACGCAGTATTTT. Amino acids: CAESGGHTDTQYF.

This chain links TRBV30 with TRBJ2-7; the D gene is possibly TRBD1 (6 bases). Germline-derived CDR1 and CDR2 are GTSNPN and SVGIG (reference sequence). Trimming took off 0 bases at V and 6 bases at J, with 12 bases between the two ends. The CDR3 consists of 13 residues. The DNA of the CDR3 is TGTGCCTGGAGTGTGCGGAACAGGGCCGAGCAGTACTTC. Translated, it gives CAWSVRNRAEQYF.

The genes are TRBV19 and TRBJ2-2, with TRBD1 matching over 9 bases. CDR1 and CDR2 from the germline V gene are LNHDA and SQIVND (reference sequence). CDR3 length equals 16 residues. V trimming: 4 bases; J trimming: 5 bases; junction bases outside the gene matches: 8. The CDR3 sequence: CASSKPGQGLTGELFF. As DNA, the CDR3 is TGTGCCAGTAGTAAACCGGGACAGGGTCTTACCGGGGAGCTGTTTTTT.

This rearrangement joins TRBV10-2 to TRBJ2-5; D is possibly TRBD1 (6 bases). The closer fit of TRBJ2-7 to the DNA end suggests the J call may be wrong. Germline loops: CDR1 WSHSY, CDR2 SAAADI. The CDR3 length is 14 residues. Here the CDR3 reads CASSDLGATYEQYF. For the CDR3, the DNA is TGCGCCAGCAGTGACTTGGGGGCCACCTACGAGCAGTACTTC.

The CDR3 nucleotides read TGTGCCAGCGAGGCGAGAGAGGCGTCCAATGAGCAGTTCTTC. This translates into CASEAREASNEQFF. V and J are TRBV28 and TRBJ2-1; D not resolved. V was clipped by 8 bases and J by 6 bases, with 17 bases between them. The CDR3 extends over 14 amino acids. Germline-derived CDR1 and CDR2 are MDHEN and SYDVKM.

This clone occurred once. Its ends do not fully match the called genes, so a read error is possible. The V gene is TRBV30, the J gene TRBJ1-1; D is undetermined. The CDR3 is 13 residues long. Looked up from germline, CDR1 is GTSNPN and CDR2 is SVGIG (reference sequence). CDR3 DNA: TGTGCCTGGAGTGTACATGTGAATACTGAAGCTTTCTTT. Residues: CAWSVHVNTEAFF. The full variable domain, completed using reference TRBV30 and TRBJ1-1, is SQTIHQWPATLVQPVGSPLSLECTVEGTSNPNLYWYRQAAGRGLQLLFYSVGIGQISSEVPQNLSASRPQDRQFILSSKKLLLSDSGFYLCAWSVHVNTEAFFGQGTRLTVV.

The chain carries TRBV27 and TRBJ1-5, with D tentatively TRBD1 (6 bases). CDR1 is MNHEY, CDR2 SMNVEV, per germline (reference sequence). Trimming took 4 bases from V and 7 from J, leaving 11 bases between them. This CDR3 spans 13 amino acids. The CDR3 DNA reads TGTGCCAGCAGTTGGACAGTCTACCAGCCCCAGCATTTT. The encoded protein is CASSWTVYQPQHF.

This clone was counted only a few times. The gene calls are TRBV28 and TRBJ1-1; TRBD1 agrees at 7 bases. The trim removed 1 base at V and 4 bases at J, leaving 0 bases unmatched. In germline, CDR1 is MDHEN, CDR2 SYDVKM. CDR3 length equals 13 residues. CDR3: CASSLSGGTEAFF. The CDR3 DNA reads TGTGCCAGCAGTTTATCAGGGGGCACTGAAGCTTTCTTT. Supplemented by reference TRBV28 and TRBJ1-1, the full variable domain reads DVKVTQSSRYLVKRTGEKVFLECVQDMDHENMFWYRQDPGLGLRLIYFSYDVKMKEKGDIPEGYSVSREKKERFSLILESASTNQTSMYLCASSLSGGTEAFFGQGTRLTVV.

This rearrangement joins TRBV10-3 to TRBJ1-1; 8 bases line up with TRBD1. With 6 bases clipped from V and 5 bases from J, the junction kept 11 bases outside the gene matches. The CDR3 is made up of 15 amino acids. Germline V gene data show CDR1 as ENHRY and CDR2 as SYGVKD. The CDR3 DNA reads as TGTGCCATCAGACAGGGGGATGGGGGAGGAACTGAAGCTTTCTTT. This sequence encodes CAIRQGDGGGTEAFF.

The gene calls are TRBV7-2 and TRBJ2-1, with TRBD2 identical over 10 bases. V was pared by 5 bases and J by 0 bases, with 13 bases of the junction left unmatched. This CDR3 comprises 19 residues. Germline V CDR1 and CDR2: SGHTA, FQGNSA. The CDR3 reads CASSPRRTSGTSSYNEQFF. As DNA, the CDR3 is TGTGCCAGCAGCCCCCGGAGGACTAGCGGTACGAGCTCCTACAATGAGCAGTTCTTC.

The chain links TRBV14 to TRBJ1-1; D not resolved. CDR3 length: 13 residues. The V end lost 0 bases, the J end lost 2 bases, and 4 bases lay between the germline ends. Germline V gives CDR1 SGHDN, CDR2 FVKESK. The CDR3 nucleotides read TGTGCCAGCAGCCAAGAGTATAACACTGAAGCTTTCTTT. Its protein is CASSQEYNTEAFF.

This chain uses TRBV27 with TRBJ2-1; 7 positions agree with TRBD1. The J segment lost 4 bases and the V segment lost 4 bases, leaving 1 base of the junction unmatched. Germline CDR1 reads MNHEY; CDR2 reads SMNVEV (reference sequence). This CDR3 contains 13 residues. The DNA for the CDR3 is TGTGCCAGCAGTTGGGACAGTTACAATGAGCAGTTCTTC. It codes for CASSWDSYNEQFF.

This chain links TRBV10-2 with TRBJ2-3; 9 bases are shared with TRBD1. The germline gives CDR1 WSHSY, CDR2 SAAADI. The CDR3 has 14 residues. V lost 6 bases to trimming and J lost 4 bases; unmatched junction nucleotides: 5. Written as DNA, the CDR3 is TGCGCCAGCAGAGGGACAGGGAGGTCAGATACGCAGTATTTT. Translation gives CASRGTGRSDTQYF.

The gene calls are TRBV7-9 and TRBJ2-7; D possibly corresponds to TRBD1 (6 bases). V dropped 1 base and J dropped 5 bases, with 15 bases sitting between them. This CDR3 spans 15 amino acids. CDR1 and CDR2 (germline): SEHNR, FQNEAQ (reference sequence). CDR3 residues: CASSLGPRGTHEQYF. For the CDR3, the DNA is TGTGCCAGCAGCTTAGGTCCCAGGGGTACCCACGAGCAGTACTTC.